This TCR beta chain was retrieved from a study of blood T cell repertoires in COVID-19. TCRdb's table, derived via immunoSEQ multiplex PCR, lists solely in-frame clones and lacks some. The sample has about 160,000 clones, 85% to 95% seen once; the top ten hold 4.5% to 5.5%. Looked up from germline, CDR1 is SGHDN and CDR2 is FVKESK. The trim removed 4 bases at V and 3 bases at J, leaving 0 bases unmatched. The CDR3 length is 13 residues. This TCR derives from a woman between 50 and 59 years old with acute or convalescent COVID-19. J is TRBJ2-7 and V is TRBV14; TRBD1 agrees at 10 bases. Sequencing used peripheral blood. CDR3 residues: CASSRDRGYEQYF. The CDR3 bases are TGTGCCAGCAGCCGGGACAGGGGCTACGAGCAGTACTTC.